The clone carrying this T cell receptor (beta chain) was picked up many times. Its antigen is not identified. The ends were cut back, 7 bases at V and 0 bases at J, with 10 bases in the middle. This CDR3 spans 14 amino acids. The entry originates in a study of T cell repertoires in cytomegalovirus infection. Study-wide background: Public TCR beta signatures indicated both CMV infection and matching HLA type.

Findings and caveats of the study: In two of eight donors, the top clonotype was HLA-C-restricted CMV-specific. Carriers of CMV and the relevant HLA type were discriminated by public TCR beta frequency.

TCRdb called the reads again in MiXCR, with one record for every CDR3 protein. This table has about 230,000 distinct CDR3 sequences, over 20% appearing once. The sequence derives from a human donor in good health (CMV status not recorded). Some clones in this sample may be carry-over from other donors' samples. Specimen: CD8+ T cells from PBMCs. The rearrangement uses TRBV12-3 or TRBV12-4 and TRBJ2-1; D is unresolved. The CDR3 coding sequence is TGTGCCAGCAACGACGTCAGCTCCTACAATGAGCAGTTCTTC. Encoded protein: CASNDVSSYNEQFF.